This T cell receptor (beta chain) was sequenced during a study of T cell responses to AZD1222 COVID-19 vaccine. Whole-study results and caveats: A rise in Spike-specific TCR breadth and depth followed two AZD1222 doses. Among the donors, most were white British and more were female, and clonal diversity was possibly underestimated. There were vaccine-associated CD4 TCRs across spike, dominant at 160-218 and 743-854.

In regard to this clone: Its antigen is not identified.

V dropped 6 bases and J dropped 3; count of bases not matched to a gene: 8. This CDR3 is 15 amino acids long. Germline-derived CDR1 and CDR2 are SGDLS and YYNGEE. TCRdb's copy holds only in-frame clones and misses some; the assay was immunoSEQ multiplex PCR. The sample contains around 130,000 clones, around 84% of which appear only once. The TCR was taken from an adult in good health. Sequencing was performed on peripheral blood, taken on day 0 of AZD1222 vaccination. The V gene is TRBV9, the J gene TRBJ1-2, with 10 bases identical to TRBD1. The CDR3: CASNTDRGLYYGYTF. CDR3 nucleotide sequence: TGTGCCAGCAACACAGACAGGGGGCTTTACTATGGCTACACCTTC.